One sample yielded the 27 T cell receptor beta chains listed below, sequenced in a study of cytomegalovirus exposure and HLA in healthy donors. The PCR ran on 60 Vbeta and 13 Jbeta primers. Here immunoSEQ multiplex PCR was the method, and the copy in TCRdb shows in-frame clones only, minus some. The data show about 120,000 clones, with around 80% seen just once and over 0.2% held by the top ten. Source material: PBMCs. These receptor sequences come from a man between 50 and 59 years old in good health and CMV-seronegative.

This chain links TRBV11-2 with TRBJ1-5; the D gene is possibly TRBD1 (6 bases). CDR1 is SGHAT and CDR2 is FQNNGV in the germline V gene. This CDR3 has 14 amino acids. Trimming took 5 bases from V and 2 from J, leaving 10 bases between them. This CDR3 reads CASSQGGGNQPQHF. The CDR3 DNA sequence: TGTGCCAGCAGCCAAGGGGGTGGCAATCAGCCCCAGCATTTT.

The genes are TRBV29-1 and TRBJ1-4; no reliable D call. The V and J ends lost 6 bases and 5 bases respectively, with 13 bases between them. Looked up from germline, CDR1 is SQVTM and CDR2 is ANQGSEA. CDR3 length equals 13 residues. The CDR3 DNA reads TGCAGCGTGAAGGAGATGCTAAATGAAAAACTGTTTTTT. Translation gives CSVKEMLNEKLFF.

The genes are TRBV21-1 and TRBJ2-7; the table's D call TRBD1 went unverified against the DNA. TRBV21-1 is a pseudogene locus. The length of the CDR3 is 13 residues. CDR3 protein: CASSSRQPYEQYF. The CDR3 DNA reads TGTGCCAGCAGCTCGAGACAGCCATACGAGCAGTACTTC.

The chain has TRBV4-3 and TRBJ1-5; the D is unclear. The CDR3 extends over 13 amino acids. Trimming removed 1 base at V and 6 bases at J, with 7 bases between. CDR1 LGHNA and CDR2 YSLEER come from the germline V gene. CDR3 protein: CASSQGRSQPQHF. In nucleotides, the CDR3 is TGCGCCAGCAGCCAAGGGAGAAGTCAGCCCCAGCATTTT.

This sequence joins TRBV29-1 and TRBJ2-5, with D perhaps TRBD1 (5 bases). The V end was cut by 4 bases, the J end by 3 bases, with 9 bases between. CDR3 length equals 12 residues. Germline V gene sequence: CDR1 SQVTM, CDR2 ANQGSEA. Here the CDR3 reads CSVGFREETQYF. In nucleotides, the CDR3 is TGCAGCGTTGGCTTCAGGGAAGAGACCCAGTACTTC.

The chain links TRBV5-3 to TRBJ1-6; possibly TRBD1 for D (5 bases). TRBV5-3 carries the ORF label, with uncertain function. V was shortened by 0 bases and J by 6 bases, with 10 bases between the two germline ends. This CDR3 region has 15 residues. Here the CDR3 reads CARSLAREVNSPLHF. The CDR3 nucleotides read TGTGCCAGAAGCTTGGCCAGGGAGGTTAATTCACCCCTCCACTTT.

The gene calls are TRBV7-2 and TRBJ1-4; D is undetermined. This CDR3 has 14 residues. Trimming pared 1 base from V and 3 bases from J, leaving 6 bases between. The germline gives CDR1 SGHTA, CDR2 FQGNSA. The CDR3, as DNA: TGTGCCAGCAGCTTAGGGCCGTCTAATGAAAAACTGTTTTTT. This sequence encodes CASSLGPSNEKLFF.

This clone has only one observation. DNA for the CDR3: TGTGCCAGCAGTGACAGGATCGTAGGGGGCGTAGCTTTCTTT. Translating it yields CASSDRIVGGVAFF. The chain couples TRBV6-1 to TRBJ1-1, with TRBD1 matching over 7 bases. With V trimmed by 3 bases and J by 10 bases, 11 bases remained unmatched. CDR1 is MNHNS and CDR2 is SASEGT in the germline V gene. The CDR3 is 14 amino acids.

The V and J genes are TRBV27 and TRBJ2-7; D remains ambiguous. Trimming took off 5 bases at V and 0 bases at J, with 14 bases between the two ends. This CDR3 contains 15 residues. Germline CDR1 and CDR2: MNHEY and SMNVEV (reference sequence). The CDR3 DNA reads as TGTGCCAGCAGTGCAGAGGTAGGCCCCTCCTACGAGCAGTACTTC. Its protein product is CASSAEVGPSYEQYF.

The rearrangement links TRBV5-1 to TRBJ2-2; no clear D gene. The CDR3 loop spans 16 amino acids. Trimming pared 3 bases from V and 2 bases from J, leaving 14 bases between. Germline lookup yields CDR1 SGHRS and CDR2 YFSETQ. CDR3: CASSSRVNPNTGELFF. Written as DNA, the CDR3 is TGCGCCAGCAGCTCCCGGGTCAACCCTAACACCGGGGAGCTGTTTTTT.

The chain carries TRBV19 and TRBJ2-3, with D uncertain. V shed 4 bases and J shed 4 bases, with 12 bases lying between them. In germline, CDR1 is LNHDA, CDR2 SQIVND (reference sequence). The CDR3 loop spans 14 amino acids. The DNA for the CDR3 is TGTGCCAGTAGTAGCACACTAACGGCAGATACGCAGTATTTT. Protein: CASSSTLTADTQYF.

V gene TRBV28 combines with J gene TRBJ1-1, with D perhaps TRBD1 (6 bases). CDR1 is MDHEN and CDR2 is SYDVKM in the germline V gene. The CDR3 length is 17 residues. V gave up 2 bases and J gave up 0 bases, with 16 bases separating them. In DNA form, the CDR3 reads TGTGCCAGCAGTTTACCCATCAGGGGTCCCTTGAACACTGAAGCTTTCTTT. Amino acids: CASSLPIRGPLNTEAFF.

V and J are TRBV2 and TRBJ1-1; no clear D. CDR3 length: 11 residues. The V end was cut by 5 bases, the J end by 10 bases, with 11 bases between. Per the germline V gene, CDR1 is SNHLY and CDR2 is FYNNEI. The CDR3 DNA follows: TGTGCCAGCAGTCCCCAGAGGAGAGCTTTCTTT. Protein: CASSPQRRAFF.

The gene calls are TRBV10-3 and TRBJ1-4, with 9 bases lining up with TRBD1. CDR1 is ENHRY and CDR2 is SYGVKD in the germline V gene. The V and J ends lost 4 bases and 7 bases, in that order; junction bases with no gene match: 4. The CDR3 runs 14 residues. The CDR3 nucleotides read TGTGCCATCAGTGCCGGGACAGGGCTTGAAAAACTGTTTTTT. Translating it yields CAISAGTGLEKLFF.

This chain connects TRBV11-2 to TRBJ2-7; 8 bases match TRBD1. CDR3 length: 14 residues. The V segment lost 5 bases and the J segment 5 bases; nucleotides outside the gene matches: 8. CDR1 is SGHAT, CDR2 FQNNGV, per germline. For the CDR3, the DNA is TGTGCCAGCAGCCCCCGGACAGGGTCTCACGAGCAGTACTTC. It specifies CASSPRTGSHEQYF.

Worth noting for this clone: One junction end disagrees with the germline gene, perhaps due to a read error. V gene TRBV5-1 combines with J gene TRBJ1-3; 7 bases align to TRBD1. The CDR3 has 14 amino acids. CDR1 is SGHRS and CDR2 is YFSETQ in the germline V gene. CDR3 region: CASSLGQHGNTIYF. Written as DNA, the CDR3 is TGCGCCAGCAGTTTGGGACAGCATGGAAACACCATATATTTT.

The CDR3 sequence is CASSPGGRGGPGELFF. The DNA of the CDR3 is TGTGCCAGCTCGCCGGGGGGGAGGGGGGGACCCGGGGAGCTGTTTTTT. J is TRBJ2-2 and V is TRBV28, with 8 bases lining up with TRBD2. The CDR3 contains 16 residues. CDR1 is MDHEN, CDR2 SYDVKM, per germline. Trimming removed 8 bases from V and 6 bases from J; junction bases left unmatched: 14.

J is TRBJ2-3 and V is TRBV5-1; tentatively, D is TRBD2 (6 bases). The CDR3 length is 16 residues. The V gene lost 6 bases and the J gene lost 3 bases, with 20 bases spanning the gap. Germline values: CDR1 SGHRS, CDR2 YFSETQ. In nucleotides, the CDR3 is TGCGCCAGCACCGACCTTGCGGGGCGAGGGACAGATACGCAGTATTTT. Its translation: CASTDLAGRGTDTQYF.

This chain connects TRBV11-2 to TRBJ1-4, with 7 nucleotides matching TRBD1. In germline, CDR1 is SGHAT, CDR2 FQNNGV. The J segment lost 4 bases and the V segment lost 2 bases, leaving 4 bases of the junction unmatched. The CDR3 extends over 15 amino acids. In DNA, the CDR3 is TGTGCCAGCAGCTTAAGGGGGCAGGGTAATGAAAAACTGTTTTTT. Protein: CASSLRGQGNEKLFF. Full variable domain (rest looked up from reference TRBV11-2 and TRBJ1-4): EAGVAQSPRYKIIEKRQSVAFWCNPISGHATLYWYQQILGQGPKLLIQFQNNGVVDDSQLPKDRFSAERLKGVDSTLKIQPAKLEDSAVYLCASSLRGQGNEKLFFGSGTQLSVL.

This clone was recorded once. The V and J genes are TRBV6-1 and TRBJ1-5; 8 bases fit TRBD1. V was pared by 6 bases and J by 5 bases, with 3 bases of the junction left unmatched. The CDR3 has 13 amino acids. Germline assignment: CDR1 MNHNS and CDR2 SASEGT. The CDR3 DNA reads TGTGCCAGCAGCGGGACAGGCGATCAGCCCCAGCATTTT. Translated: CASSGTGDQPQHF.

V is TRBV5-1 and J is TRBJ1-3; 7 bases are shared with TRBD1. Germline V gene sequence: CDR1 SGHRS, CDR2 YFSETQ. The CDR3 runs to 14 residues. Germline trimming cut 4 bases from V and 3 bases from J; bases unmatched to any gene: 4. In DNA, the CDR3 is TGCGCCAGCAGCCCGGGGACAGATGGAAACACCATATATTTT. This codes for CASSPGTDGNTIYF.

The rearrangement uses TRBV25-1 and TRBJ2-5; D might be TRBD1 (7 bases). V was shortened by 7 bases and J by 5 bases, with 20 bases between the two germline ends. The germline CDR1 and CDR2 sequences are MGHDK and SYGVNS. The CDR3 is 15 amino acids. Written as DNA, the CDR3 is TGTGCCAGCACCGTACTGGAGGGGGCTTGGGAGACCCAGTACTTC. Translating it yields CASTVLEGAWETQYF. The complete variable domain, with remaining parts taken from reference TRBV25-1 and TRBJ2-5, reads EADIYQTPRYLVIGTGKKITLECSQTMGHDKMYWYQQDPGMELHLIHYSYGVNSTEKGDLSSESTVSRIRTEHFPLTLESARPSHTSQYLCASTVLEGAWETQYFGPGTRLLVL.

This chain uses TRBV13 with TRBJ2-2; 7 bases map to TRBD1. The J segment lost 2 bases and the V segment lost 8 bases, leaving 11 bases of the junction unmatched. The CDR3 is 16 residues long. Germline V gene data show CDR1 as PRHDT and CDR2 as FYEKMQ (reference sequence). CDR3 loop: CASLNMDRPNTGELFF. CDR3 bases: TGTGCCAGCCTCAATATGGACAGGCCAAACACCGGGGAGCTGTTTTTT.

The table lists this clone with a count of one. This sequence joins TRBV5-5 and TRBJ1-3; possible D gene TRBD1, 5 bases. V lost 5 bases to trimming and J lost 1 base, with 13 bases between them. This CDR3 comprises 15 residues. Germline CDR1 is SGHKS and CDR2 is YYEKEE (reference sequence). The CDR3 DNA reads TGTGCCAGCAGTTCCCCCGGGGGGTCTGGAAACACCATATATTTT. Translation: CASSSPGGSGNTIYF.

The CDR3 sequence is CASNKGVPRAGNTIYF. The CDR3, as DNA: TGTGCCAGCAATAAGGGGGTACCCCGCGCTGGAAACACCATATATTTT. The rearrangement uses TRBV21-1 and TRBJ1-3; the table's D call, TRBD1, has no DNA check behind it. TRBV21-1 has pseudogene status. CDR3 length: 16 amino acids.

This chain joins TRBV6-5 and TRBJ2-2; possible D gene TRBD2, 6 bases. The V and J ends lost 5 bases and 4 bases respectively, with 11 bases between them. The CDR3 runs 14 residues. Germline V lookup: CDR1 MNHEY, CDR2 SVGAGI. The CDR3 DNA is TGTGCCAGCAGTAGGCTAGCGCCCACCGGGGAGCTGTTTTTT. Protein: CASSRLAPTGELFF.

The V gene is TRBV7-9, the J gene TRBJ2-1, with no clear D. Germline lookup yields CDR1 SEHNR and CDR2 FQNEAQ (reference sequence). V was clipped by 1 base and J by 10 bases, with 14 bases between them. The CDR3 consists of 14 residues. The CDR3 region is CASSLDLVGSEQFF. CDR3 DNA: TGTGCCAGCAGCTTAGACTTAGTAGGTAGCGAGCAGTTCTTC.